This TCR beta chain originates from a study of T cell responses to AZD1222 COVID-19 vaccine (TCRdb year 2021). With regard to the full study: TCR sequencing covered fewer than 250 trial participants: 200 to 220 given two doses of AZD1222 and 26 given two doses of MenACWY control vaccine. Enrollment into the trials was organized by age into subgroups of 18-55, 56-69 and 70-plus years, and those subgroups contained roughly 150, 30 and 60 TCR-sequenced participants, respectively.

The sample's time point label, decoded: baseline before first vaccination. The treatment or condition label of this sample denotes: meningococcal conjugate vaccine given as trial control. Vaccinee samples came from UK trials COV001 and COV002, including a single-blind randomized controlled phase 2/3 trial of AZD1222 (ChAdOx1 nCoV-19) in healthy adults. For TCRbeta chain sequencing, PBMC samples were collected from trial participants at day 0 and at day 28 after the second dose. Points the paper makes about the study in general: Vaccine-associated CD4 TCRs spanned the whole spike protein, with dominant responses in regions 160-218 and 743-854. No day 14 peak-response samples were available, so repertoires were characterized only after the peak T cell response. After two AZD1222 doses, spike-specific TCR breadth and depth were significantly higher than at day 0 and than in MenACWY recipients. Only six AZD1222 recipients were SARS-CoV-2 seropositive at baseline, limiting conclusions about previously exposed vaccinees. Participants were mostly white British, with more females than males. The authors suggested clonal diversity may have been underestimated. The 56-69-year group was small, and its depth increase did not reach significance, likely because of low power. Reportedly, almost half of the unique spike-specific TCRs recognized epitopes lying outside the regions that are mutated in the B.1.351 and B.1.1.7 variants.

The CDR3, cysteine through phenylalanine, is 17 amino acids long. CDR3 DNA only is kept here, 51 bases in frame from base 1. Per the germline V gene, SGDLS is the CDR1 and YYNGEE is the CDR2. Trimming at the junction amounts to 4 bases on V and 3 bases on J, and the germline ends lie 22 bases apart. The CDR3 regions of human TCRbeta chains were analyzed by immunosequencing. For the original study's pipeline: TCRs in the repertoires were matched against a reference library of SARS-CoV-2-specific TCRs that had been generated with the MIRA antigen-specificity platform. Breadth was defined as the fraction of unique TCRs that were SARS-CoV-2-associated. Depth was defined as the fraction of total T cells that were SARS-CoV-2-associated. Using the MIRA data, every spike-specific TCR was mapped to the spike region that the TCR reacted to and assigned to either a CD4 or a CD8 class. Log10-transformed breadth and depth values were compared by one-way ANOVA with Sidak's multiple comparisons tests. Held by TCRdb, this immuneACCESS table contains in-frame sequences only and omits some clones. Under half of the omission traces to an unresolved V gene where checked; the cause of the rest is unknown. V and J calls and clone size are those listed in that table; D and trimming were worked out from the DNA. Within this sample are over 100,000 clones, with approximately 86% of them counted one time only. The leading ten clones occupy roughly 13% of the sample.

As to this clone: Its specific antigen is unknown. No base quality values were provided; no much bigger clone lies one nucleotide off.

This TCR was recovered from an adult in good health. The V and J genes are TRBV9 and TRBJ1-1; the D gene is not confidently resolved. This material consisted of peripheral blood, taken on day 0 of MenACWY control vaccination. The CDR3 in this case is CASSLGVVAQQDTEAFF. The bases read TGTGCCAGCAGCCTTGGTGTGGTAGCTCAGCAGGACACTGAAGCTTTCTTT.